The 22 T cell receptor beta chains below all came from one sample that was sequenced in a study of blood T cell repertoires in COVID-19. Using immunoSEQ multiplex PCR, the repertoire was profiled, and TCRdb retains in-frame clones only, with some absent. The data show 120,000 to 150,000 clones, with 88% seen just once and approximately 1.5% held by the top ten. What was sequenced was peripheral blood. The receptors originated from an older woman with acute or convalescent COVID-19.

This chain links TRBV7-2 with TRBJ1-5; no firm D call. The CDR3 length is 15 residues. V was shortened by 6 bases and J by 4 bases, with 16 bases between the two germline ends. CDR1 is SGHTA, CDR2 FQGNSA, per germline. DNA for the CDR3: TGTGCCAGCAGTCCAGTTGGGCCGATGAATCAGCCCCAGCATTTT. Protein sequence: CASSPVGPMNQPQHF.

The chain is built from TRBV5-4 and TRBJ1-5; no definite D call. V was clipped by 1 base and J by 2 bases, with 13 bases between them. The germline V gene encodes CDR1 SGHNT and CDR2 YYREEE (reference sequence). This CDR3 has 16 residues. The CDR3 sequence: CASSLISPRGNQPQHF. DNA for the CDR3: TGTGCCAGCAGCTTGATCTCCCCCCGGGGCAATCAGCCCCAGCATTTT.

The table lists this clone with a count of one. V gene TRBV5-4 combines with J gene TRBJ2-1, with D maybe TRBD2 (6 bases). V lost 0 bases to trimming and J lost 4 bases, with 8 bases between them. The germline V gene encodes CDR1 SGHNT and CDR2 YYREEE (reference sequence). This CDR3 has 14 amino acids. CDR3 sequence reads: CASSLEGTYNEQFF. In DNA form, the CDR3 reads TGTGCCAGCAGCTTGGAGGGGACTTACAATGAGCAGTTCTTC. The whole variable domain, filled in from reference TRBV5-4 and TRBJ2-1, reads ETGVTQSPTHLIKTRGQQVTLRCSSQSGHNTVSWYQQALGQGPQFIFQYYREEENGRGNFPPRFSGLQFPNYSSELNVNALELDDSALYLCASSLEGTYNEQFFGPGTRLTVL.

The chain is built from TRBV7-2 and TRBJ2-3, with D possibly matching TRBD2 (7 bases). This CDR3 comprises 13 residues. V lost 8 bases and J 6 bases, leaving 15 bases between the germline ends. Germline values: CDR1 SGHTA, CDR2 FQGNSA. The CDR3 DNA is TGTGCCAGCCGGGGGGCAGGTCAGGATACGCAGTATTTT. Translated: CASRGAGQDTQYF.

In this sample, this clone turned up once. The V gene is TRBV9, the J gene TRBJ1-1; D is unresolved. The CDR3 length is 15 residues. Deletions cut 3 bases from V and 4 bases from J, with 16 bases between. Germline CDR1 reads SGDLS; CDR2 reads YYNGEE. The CDR3 DNA sequence: TGTGCCAGCAGCGCCGAACGTGGAGAGTCCACTGAAGCTTTCTTT. Amino acids: CASSAERGESTEAFF.

The genes are TRBV4-3 and TRBJ2-2, with D possibly TRBD2 on 5 matching bases. The CDR3 covers 14 residues. Germline lookup yields CDR1 LGHNA and CDR2 YSLEER. Deletions cut 4 bases from V and 5 bases from J, with 11 bases between. The CDR3 nucleotides read TGCGCCAGCAGCCCCCCCCCGGGAACCGGGGAGCTGTTTTTT. Translated, it gives CASSPPPGTGELFF.

The chain recombines TRBV4-2 with TRBJ2-7; 9 bases are shared with TRBD1. Germline CDR1 is LGHNA and CDR2 is YNFKEQ. This CDR3 has 18 residues. The V and J ends lost 1 base and 1 base, in that order; junction bases with no gene match: 11. The CDR3 DNA follows: TGTGCCAGCAGCCAAGGGGTCGGGACAGGGACAGTATCCTACGAGCAGTACTTC. It codes for CASSQGVGTGTVSYEQYF.

This chain joins TRBV18 and TRBJ2-2; D is possibly TRBD1 (5 bases). This CDR3 has 14 residues. CDR1 and CDR2 (germline): KGHSH, LQKENI. V dropped 2 bases and J dropped 7 bases, with 11 bases sitting between them. As DNA, the CDR3 is TGTGCCAGCTCACCAGCGTCCAGGGTCGGGGAGCTGTTTTTT. This gives the protein CASSPASRVGELFF.

The chain employs TRBV7-2 and TRBJ2-7; possible D gene TRBD2, 6 bases. The V end was cut by 0 bases, the J end by 2 bases, with 8 bases between. This CDR3 region has 14 residues. Germline-derived CDR1 and CDR2 are SGHTA and FQGNSA. CDR3 amino acids: CASSLASGAYEQYF. CDR3 coding DNA: TGTGCCAGCAGCTTAGCTAGCGGAGCCTACGAGCAGTACTTC.

The rearrangement joins TRBV5-1 to TRBJ1-1; D gene uncertain. V dropped 4 bases and J dropped 5 bases, with 15 bases sitting between them. In germline, CDR1 is SGHRS, CDR2 YFSETQ. The CDR3 extends over 14 amino acids. CDR3 loop: CASSQEAGFTEAFF. The CDR3 bases are TGCGCCAGCAGCCAAGAAGCGGGGTTTACTGAAGCTTTCTTT.

The rearrangement uses TRBV19 and TRBJ1-2; D is unresolved. Trimming cost V 3 bases and J 3 bases, with 8 bases left between them. CDR1 LNHDA and CDR2 SQIVND come from the germline V gene (reference sequence). The CDR3 sequence is 13 residues long. The CDR3 protein is CASSIAGDYGYTF. The CDR3 DNA sequence: TGTGCCAGTAGTATCGCGGGCGACTATGGCTACACCTTC.

The chain recombines TRBV5-1 with TRBJ1-1; 10 bases map to TRBD1. There are 18 residues in the CDR3. The germline CDR1 and CDR2 sequences are SGHRS and YFSETQ. V lost 4 bases and J lost 2; bases outside the gene matches: 14. In nucleotides, the CDR3 is TGCGCCAGCAGCCCAGGACAGGGGGAGTCTGAAAGAAACACTGAAGCTTTCTTT. This encodes CASSPGQGESERNTEAFF.

This clone was observed a handful of times. This chain links TRBV6-6 with TRBJ1-2; 7 bases are a match to TRBD1. V lost 7 bases, J lost 0 bases, and 11 bases stayed unmatched. Germline V gene lookup returns CDR1 MNHNY and CDR2 SVGAGI (reference sequence). The CDR3 extends over 16 amino acids. CDR3 region: CASTNRGEDSNYGYTF. The CDR3 bases are TGTGCCAGCACCAACAGGGGTGAGGATTCTAACTATGGCTACACCTTC.

V usage is TRBV6-5 and J usage is TRBJ2-1; D might be TRBD2 (7 bases). CDR3 length: 15 residues. V was cut by 7 bases and J by 6 bases, with 19 bases left in between. The germline CDR1 and CDR2 sequences are MNHEY and SVGAGI. CDR3 sequence: CASTEWGGPRNEQFF. In nucleotides, the CDR3 is TGTGCCAGCACCGAATGGGGGGGGCCCCGCAATGAGCAGTTCTTC.

The chain carries TRBV25-1 and TRBJ1-1; no reliable D call. The germline CDR1 and CDR2 sequences are MGHDK and SYGVNS. Trimming removed 7 bases from V and 0 bases from J, with 9 bases in between. CDR3 length: 13 amino acids. The CDR3 bases are TGTGCCAGCACGGAGAGCGTGAACACTGAAGCTTTCTTT. Encoded protein: CASTESVNTEAFF.

The V and J genes are TRBV2 and TRBJ1-2; D possibly corresponds to TRBD1 (5 bases). Between the trimmed V and J ends, which lost 6 bases and 8 bases, there was a span of 16 bases. Germline loops: CDR1 SNHLY, CDR2 FYNNEI. This CDR3 contains 13 residues. The CDR3 spells CASRRRVLEGYTF. CDR3 DNA: TGTGCCAGCAGACGCAGGGTTTTGGAGGGCTACACCTTC.

J is TRBJ1-2 and V is TRBV28; 7 bases fit TRBD1. This CDR3 is 15 amino acids long. CDR1 is MDHEN, CDR2 SYDVKM, per germline. With V trimmed by 8 bases and J by 9 bases, 18 bases remained unmatched. In nucleotides, the CDR3 is TGTGCCAGCGAGGTAGGGGGCTCCAGGCGTAGCAGCTACACCTTC. It encodes CASEVGGSRRSSYTF.

The rearrangement joins TRBV7-9 to TRBJ2-5, with D possibly matching TRBD2 (5 bases). The CDR3 runs to 14 residues. The germline V and J ends were trimmed by 5 bases and 2 bases, with 12 bases remaining between them. Germline V CDR1 and CDR2: SEHNR, FQNEAQ (reference sequence). The CDR3 region is CASSQNREQETQYF. CDR3 nucleotides: TGTGCCAGCAGCCAAAACCGGGAACAAGAGACCCAGTACTTC.

CDR3 sequence (DNA): TGTGCCAGCAGCTGGACTAGCGGGGGGTCCGGGGAGCTGTTTTTT. Translating gives CASSWTSGGSGELFF. The rearrangement uses TRBV5-5 and TRBJ2-2; 14 bases map to TRBD2. This CDR3 region has 15 residues. CDR1 and CDR2 (germline): SGHKS, YYEKEE (reference sequence). The J segment lost 6 bases and the V segment lost 3 bases, leaving 1 base of the junction unmatched.

V is TRBV13 and J is TRBJ2-5, with TRBD2 matching over 13 bases. The CDR3 totals 17 residues. Germline V gene sequence: CDR1 PRHDT, CDR2 FYEKMQ (reference sequence). The V and J ends lost 4 bases and 5 bases, in that order; junction bases with no gene match: 10. The CDR3 loop reads CASSSGTSGIIGETQYF. The DNA of the CDR3 is TGTGCCAGCAGCTCGGGGACTAGCGGGATAATAGGGGAGACCCAGTACTTC.

The rearrangement uses TRBV6-2 or TRBV6-3 and TRBJ1-4, with D possibly TRBD1 on 6 matching bases. The CDR3 consists of 16 residues. V dropped 6 bases and J dropped 4 bases, with 18 bases sitting between them. Per germline, CDR1 MNHEY and CDR2 SVGEGT. CDR3 in amino acids: CASSPQRTVINEKLFF. The CDR3 DNA reads TGTGCCAGCAGCCCACAGAGGACAGTGATTAATGAAAAACTGTTTTTT.

This clone was counted once. The rearrangement joins TRBV7-8 to TRBJ1-5; D ambiguous. The V end was cut by 8 bases, the J end by 6 bases, with 11 bases between. The CDR3 runs to 12 residues. The germline CDR1 and CDR2 sequences are SGHVS and FQNEAQ. CDR3 protein: CASGLSGQPQHF. The CDR3 DNA reads TGTGCCAGCGGCCTCAGTGGTCAGCCCCAGCATTTT.